This T cell receptor beta chain was identified during a study of T cells in Graves' hyperthyroidism and ophthalmopathy. Study results and caveats: Through a model of 13 V-J features, ophthalmopathy was separated from stable hyperthyroidism.

The germline gives CDR1 SGHAT, CDR2 FQNNGV. This CDR3 region has 13 residues. Trimming took 5 bases from V and 6 from J; bases not matched to a gene: 1. Amplified TCR beta CDR3 regions came from RNA transcripts. The HTBI set primed first-round TCR CDR3 RT-PCR. MiXCR, run by TCRdb on the multiplex PCR reads, gives a single entry per CDR3 protein. The sample carries under 400,000 distinct CDR3 sequences, 16% recorded once. Patients aged 18 to 65 had newly diagnosed hyperthyroidism of under 2 months' duration. It was 8.5 to 10 ml of fresh peripheral blood that supplied the PBMCs. In this sample, this clonotype turned up many times. What it recognizes is unknown.

Sequenced input: blood. The rearrangement uses TRBV11-2 and TRBJ2-7; TRBD2 aligns across 13 bases. This TCR was recovered from a man under 40 with Graves' hyperthyroidism. The chain's CDR3 is CASSGLAGAEQYF. The CDR3 nucleotides read TGTGCCAGCAGCGGACTAGCGGGAGCCGAGCAGTACTTC. Using reference TRBV11-2 and TRBJ2-7 for the parts outside the CDR3, the full variable domain is EAGVAQSPRYKIIEKRQSVAFWCNPISGHATLYWYQQILGQGPKLLIQFQNNGVVDDSQLPKDRFSAERLKGVDSTLKIQPAKLEDSAVYLCASSGLAGAEQYFGPGTRLTVT.